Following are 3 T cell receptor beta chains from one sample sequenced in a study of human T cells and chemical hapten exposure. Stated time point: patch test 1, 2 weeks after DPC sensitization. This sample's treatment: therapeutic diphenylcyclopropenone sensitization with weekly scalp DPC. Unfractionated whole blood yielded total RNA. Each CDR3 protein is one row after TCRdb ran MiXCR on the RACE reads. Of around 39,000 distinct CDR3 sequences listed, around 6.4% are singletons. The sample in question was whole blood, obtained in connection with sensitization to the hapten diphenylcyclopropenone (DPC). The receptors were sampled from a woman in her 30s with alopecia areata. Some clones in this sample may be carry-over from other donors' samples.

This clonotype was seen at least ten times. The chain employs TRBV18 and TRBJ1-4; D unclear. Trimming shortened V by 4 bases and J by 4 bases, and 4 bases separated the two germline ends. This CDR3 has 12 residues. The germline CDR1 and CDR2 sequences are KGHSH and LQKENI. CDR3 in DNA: TGTGCCAGCTCACTTGTTAATGAAAAACTGTTTTTT. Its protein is CASSLVNEKLFF.

CDR3 nucleotides: TGCGCCAGCAGCTTGGATGGTACGGTCGACAGGGAGCTGTTTTTT. This codes for CASSLDGTVDRELFF. The gene calls are TRBV5-1 and TRBJ2-2; D is ambiguous. The CDR3 loop spans 15 amino acids. The V end lost 0 bases, the J end lost 9 bases, and 15 bases lay between the germline ends. Germline CDR1 SGHRS, CDR2 YFSETQ.

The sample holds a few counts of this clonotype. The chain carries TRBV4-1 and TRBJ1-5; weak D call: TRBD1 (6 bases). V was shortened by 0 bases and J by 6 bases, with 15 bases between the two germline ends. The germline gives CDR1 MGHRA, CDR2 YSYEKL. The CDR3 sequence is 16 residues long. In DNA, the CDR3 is TGCGCCAGCAGCCAAGATTGGGGGGGCGGAATTCAGCCCCAGCATTTT. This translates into CASSQDWGGGIQPQHF.